The entry that follows covers one T cell receptor (beta chain) sequence. The source of the sample is a study of blood T cell repertoires in COVID-19. Participants spanned ages 18 to 89 years and resided in some 22 US areas. Each recovered donor of Cohort 3 presented with two negative PCRs, clearance, or symptom resolution. CDR1 is SEHNR and CDR2 is FQNEAQ in the germline V gene (reference sequence). Germline trimming cut 5 bases from V and 4 bases from J; bases unmatched to any gene: 15. The CDR3 runs 17 residues. Profiled with immunoSEQ multiplex PCR; TCRdb holds only in-frame clones, not every one. Of over 200,000 clones in the sample, about 80% were seen once.

The chain uses TRBV7-9 and TRBJ2-7, with 9 bases matching TRBD2. The source of this sequence is a man aged 40-50 years who had recovered from COVID-19. Input material: PBMCs or T cells enriched from blood (not recorded which). CDR3 DNA: TGTGCCAGCAGCCTAAGGCCACATAGCGGGAGTGTATACGAGCAGTACTTC. Its translation: CASSLRPHSGSVYEQYF.